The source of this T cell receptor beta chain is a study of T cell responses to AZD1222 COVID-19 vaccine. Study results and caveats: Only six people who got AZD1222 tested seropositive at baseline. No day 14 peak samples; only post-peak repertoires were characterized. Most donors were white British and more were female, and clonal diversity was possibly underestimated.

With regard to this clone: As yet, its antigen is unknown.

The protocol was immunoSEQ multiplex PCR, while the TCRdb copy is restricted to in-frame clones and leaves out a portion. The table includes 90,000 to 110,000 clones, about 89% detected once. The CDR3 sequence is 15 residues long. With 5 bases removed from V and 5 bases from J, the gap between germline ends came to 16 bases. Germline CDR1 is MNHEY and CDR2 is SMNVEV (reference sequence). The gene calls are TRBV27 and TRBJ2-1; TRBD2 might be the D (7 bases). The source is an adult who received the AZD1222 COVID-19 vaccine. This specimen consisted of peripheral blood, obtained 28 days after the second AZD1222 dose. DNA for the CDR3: TGTGCCAGCAGTCCGCGGGGGCAACAGAACAATGAGCAGTTCTTC. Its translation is CASSPRGQQNNEQFF.